This T cell receptor beta chain stems from a study of CD8 T cells in ankylosing spondylitis. 5'-RACE, quantitative and with molecular barcodes, yielded the TCR beta libraries. TCRdb independently ran MiXCR on the 5' RACE reads; one entry per CDR3 protein. The sample consists of under 450,000 distinct CDR3 sequences, roughly 17% of them appearing once. Germline V gene lookup returns CDR1 KGHSH and CDR2 LQKENI. The CDR3 contains 15 residues. Trimming at V came to 2 bases and at J to 4 bases, leaving 7 bases not matched to a gene. This clonotype occurred a few times. The antigen is undetermined. General study findings and limits: Some motif variants were previously reported in reactive arthritis synovial fluid and blood. Blood of patients with ankylosing spondylitis appeared to be characterized by a TCR beta motif of several highly homologous variants.

The sequence was collected from a male donor with ankylosing spondylitis. Sequenced material: blood, either unsorted or a sorted T cell fraction (not recorded which). The chain carries TRBV18 and TRBJ1-2; 7 positions match TRBD1. The CDR3 is CASSPSGDSAYGYTF. DNA of the CDR3: TGTGCCAGCTCACCAAGTGGGGACAGCGCCTATGGCTACACCTTC.